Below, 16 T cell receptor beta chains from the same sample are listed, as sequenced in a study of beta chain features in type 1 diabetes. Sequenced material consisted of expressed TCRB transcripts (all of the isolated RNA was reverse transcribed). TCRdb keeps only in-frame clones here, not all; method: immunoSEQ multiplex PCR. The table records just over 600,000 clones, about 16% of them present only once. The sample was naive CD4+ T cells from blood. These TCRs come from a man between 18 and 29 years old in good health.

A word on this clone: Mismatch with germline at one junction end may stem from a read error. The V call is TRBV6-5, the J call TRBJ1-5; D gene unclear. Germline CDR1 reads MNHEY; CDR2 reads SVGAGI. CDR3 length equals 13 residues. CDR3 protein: CAISYSPGQPQHF. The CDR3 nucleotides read TGTGCCATCAGTTACTCGCCGGGTCAGCCCCAGCATTTT.

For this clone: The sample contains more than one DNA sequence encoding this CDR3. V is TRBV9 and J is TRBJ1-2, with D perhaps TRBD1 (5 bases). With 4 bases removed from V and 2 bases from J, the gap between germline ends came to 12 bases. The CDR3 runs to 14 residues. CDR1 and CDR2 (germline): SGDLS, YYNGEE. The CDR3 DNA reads TGTGCCAGCAGCCCCGGGACGGAGAACTATGGCTACACCTTC. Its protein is CASSPGTENYGYTF.

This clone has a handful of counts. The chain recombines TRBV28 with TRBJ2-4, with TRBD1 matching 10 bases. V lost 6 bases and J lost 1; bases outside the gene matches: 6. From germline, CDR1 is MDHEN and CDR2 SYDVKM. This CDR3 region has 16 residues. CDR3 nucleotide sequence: TGTGCCAGCAGCCGACAGGGGGCTTCGGCCAAAAACATTCAGTACTTC. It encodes CASSRQGASAKNIQYF.

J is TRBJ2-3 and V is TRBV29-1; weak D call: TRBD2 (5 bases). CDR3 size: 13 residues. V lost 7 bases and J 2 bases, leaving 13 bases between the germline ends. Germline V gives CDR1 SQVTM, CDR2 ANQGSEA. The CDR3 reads CSAPGLVTDTQYF. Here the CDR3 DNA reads TGCAGCGCCCCCGGACTCGTCACAGATACGCAGTATTTT.

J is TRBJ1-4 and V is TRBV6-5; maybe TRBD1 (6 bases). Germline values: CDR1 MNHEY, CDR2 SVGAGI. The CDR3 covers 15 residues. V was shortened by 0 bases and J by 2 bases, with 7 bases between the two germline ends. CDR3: CASSYSGQTNEKLFF. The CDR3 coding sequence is TGTGCCAGCAGTTACTCCGGACAGACTAATGAAAAACTGTTTTTT.

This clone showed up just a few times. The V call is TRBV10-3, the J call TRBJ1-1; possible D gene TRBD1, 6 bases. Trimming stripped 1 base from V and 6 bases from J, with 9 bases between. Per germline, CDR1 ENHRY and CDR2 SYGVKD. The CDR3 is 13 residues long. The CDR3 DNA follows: TGTGCCATCAGTGAGTTGCAGGGGTCTGAAGCTTTCTTT. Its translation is CAISELQGSEAFF.

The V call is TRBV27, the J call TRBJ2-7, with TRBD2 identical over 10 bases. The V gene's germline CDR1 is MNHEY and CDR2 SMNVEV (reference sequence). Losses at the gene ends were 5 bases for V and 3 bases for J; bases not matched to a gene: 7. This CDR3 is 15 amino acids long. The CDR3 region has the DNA TGTGCCAGCAGTCGCCCTAGCGGGGGAATCTACGAGCAGTACTTC. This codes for CASSRPSGGIYEQYF.

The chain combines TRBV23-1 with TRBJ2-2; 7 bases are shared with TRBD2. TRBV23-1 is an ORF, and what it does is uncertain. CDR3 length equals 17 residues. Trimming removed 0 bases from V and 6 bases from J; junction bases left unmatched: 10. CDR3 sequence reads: CASSQSPGRASPGELFF. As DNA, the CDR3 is TGCGCCAGCAGTCAATCGCCGGGGAGGGCCTCCCCCGGGGAGCTGTTTTTT.

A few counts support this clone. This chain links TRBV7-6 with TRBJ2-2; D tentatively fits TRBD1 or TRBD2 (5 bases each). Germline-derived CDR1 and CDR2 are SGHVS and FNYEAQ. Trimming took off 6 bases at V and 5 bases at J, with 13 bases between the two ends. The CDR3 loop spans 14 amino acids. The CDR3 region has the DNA TGTGCCAGCAGGACTACTCAGGGAACCGGGGAGCTGTTTTTT. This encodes CASRTTQGTGELFF.

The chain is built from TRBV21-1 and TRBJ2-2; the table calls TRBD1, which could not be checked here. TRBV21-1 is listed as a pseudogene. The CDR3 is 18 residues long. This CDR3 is CASSKVWGTPLNTGELFF. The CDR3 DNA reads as TGTGCCAGCAGCAAAGTTTGGGGGACACCTTTGAACACCGGGGAGCTGTTTTTT.

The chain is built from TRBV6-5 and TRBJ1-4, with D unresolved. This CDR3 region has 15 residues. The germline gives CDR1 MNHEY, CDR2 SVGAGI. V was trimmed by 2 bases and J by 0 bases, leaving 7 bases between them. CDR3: CASSYLDSTNEKLFF. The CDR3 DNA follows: TGTGCCAGCAGTTACCTCGACTCAACTAATGAAAAACTGTTTTTT.

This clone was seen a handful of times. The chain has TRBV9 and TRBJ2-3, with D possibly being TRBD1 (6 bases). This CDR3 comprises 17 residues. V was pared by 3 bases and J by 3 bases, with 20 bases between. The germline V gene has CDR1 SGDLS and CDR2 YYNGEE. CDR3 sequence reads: CASSGPQVGRGTDTQYF. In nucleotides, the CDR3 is TGTGCCAGCAGCGGCCCCCAGGTGGGCAGGGGAACAGATACGCAGTATTTT.

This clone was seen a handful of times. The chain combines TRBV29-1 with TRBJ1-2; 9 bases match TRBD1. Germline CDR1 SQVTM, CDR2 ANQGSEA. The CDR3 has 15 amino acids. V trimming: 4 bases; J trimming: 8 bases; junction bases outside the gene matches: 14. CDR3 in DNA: TGCAGCGTTGTAAGTTCTGGGACAGGGAGACGGGGCTACACCTTC. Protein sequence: CSVVSSGTGRRGYTF.

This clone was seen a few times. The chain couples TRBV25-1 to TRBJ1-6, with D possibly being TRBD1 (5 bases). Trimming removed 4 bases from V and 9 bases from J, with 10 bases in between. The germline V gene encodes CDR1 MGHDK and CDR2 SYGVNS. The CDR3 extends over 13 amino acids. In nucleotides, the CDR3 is TGTGCCAGCAGTGCCCGGGGGTTTTCACCCCTCCACTTT. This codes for CASSARGFSPLHF.

The CDR3 protein is CASSLGGTGNQPQHF. The CDR3 nucleotides are TGTGCCAGCAGCTTGGGAGGGACAGGTAATCAGCCCCAGCATTTT. The rearrangement uses TRBV5-6 and TRBJ1-5, with TRBD1 matching 8 bases. The CDR3 length is 15 residues. CDR1 and CDR2 from the germline V gene are SGHDT and YYEEEE. Trimming at V came to 0 bases and at J to 4 bases, leaving 3 bases not matched to a gene. The variable domain in full, completed from reference TRBV5-6 and TRBJ1-5, reads DAGVTQSPTHLIKTRGQQVTLRCSPKSGHDTVSWYQQALGQGPQFIFQYYEEEERQRGNFPDRFSGHQFPNYSSELNVNALLLGDSALYLCASSLGGTGNQPQHFGDGTRLSIL.

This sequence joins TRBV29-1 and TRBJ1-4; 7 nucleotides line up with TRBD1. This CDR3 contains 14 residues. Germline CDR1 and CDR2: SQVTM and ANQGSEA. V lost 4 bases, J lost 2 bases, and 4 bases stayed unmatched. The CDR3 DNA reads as TGCAGCGTTGTAAGGGGGCCCACTAATGAAAAACTGTTTTTT. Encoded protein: CSVVRGPTNEKLFF.